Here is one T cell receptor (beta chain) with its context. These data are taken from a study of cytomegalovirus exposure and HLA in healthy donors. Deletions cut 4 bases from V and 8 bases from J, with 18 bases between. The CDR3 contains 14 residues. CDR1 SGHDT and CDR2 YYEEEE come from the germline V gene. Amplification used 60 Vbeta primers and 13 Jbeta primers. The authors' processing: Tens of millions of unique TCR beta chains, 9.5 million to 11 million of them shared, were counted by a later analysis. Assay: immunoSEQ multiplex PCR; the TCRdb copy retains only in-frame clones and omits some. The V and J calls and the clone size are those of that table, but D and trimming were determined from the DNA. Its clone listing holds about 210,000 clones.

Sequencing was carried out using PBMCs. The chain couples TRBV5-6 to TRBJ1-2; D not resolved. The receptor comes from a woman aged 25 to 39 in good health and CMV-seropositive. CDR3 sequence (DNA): TGTGCCAGCAGCAAAATGACCGAGGCGGGGGGCTACACCTTC. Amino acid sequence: CASSKMTEAGGYTF.